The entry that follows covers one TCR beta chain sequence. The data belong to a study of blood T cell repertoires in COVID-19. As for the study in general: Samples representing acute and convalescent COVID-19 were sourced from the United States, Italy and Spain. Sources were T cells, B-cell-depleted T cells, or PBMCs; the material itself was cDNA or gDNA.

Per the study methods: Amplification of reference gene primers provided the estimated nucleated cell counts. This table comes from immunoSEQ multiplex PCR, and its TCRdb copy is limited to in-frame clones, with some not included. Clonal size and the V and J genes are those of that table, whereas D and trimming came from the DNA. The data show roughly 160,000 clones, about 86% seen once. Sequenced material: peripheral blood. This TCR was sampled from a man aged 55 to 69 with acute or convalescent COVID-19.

The CDR3 reads CASSLRGGNTEAFF. The CDR3 DNA follows: TGTGCCAGCAGTCTCCGGGGGGGGAACACTGAAGCTTTCTTT. This chain joins TRBV3-1 (or the pseudogene TRBV3-2) and TRBJ1-1; weak D call: TRBD1 (5 bases). CDR1 is LGHDT and CDR2 is YNNKEL in the germline V gene (reference sequence). The CDR3 has 14 amino acids. V dropped 6 bases and J dropped 1 base, with 12 bases sitting between them.